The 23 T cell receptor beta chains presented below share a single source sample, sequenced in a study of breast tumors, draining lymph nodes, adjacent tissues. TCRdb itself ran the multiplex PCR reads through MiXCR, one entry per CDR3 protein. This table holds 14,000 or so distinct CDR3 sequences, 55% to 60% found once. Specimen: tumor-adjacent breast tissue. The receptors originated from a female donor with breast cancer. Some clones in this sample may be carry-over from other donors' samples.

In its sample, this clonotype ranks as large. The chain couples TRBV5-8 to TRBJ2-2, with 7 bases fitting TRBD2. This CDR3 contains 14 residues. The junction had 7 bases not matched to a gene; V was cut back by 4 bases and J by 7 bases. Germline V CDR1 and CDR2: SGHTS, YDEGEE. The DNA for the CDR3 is TGTGCCAGCAGCCCTGGACTAGAGATCGGGGAGCTGTTTTTT. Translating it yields CASSPGLEIGELFF.

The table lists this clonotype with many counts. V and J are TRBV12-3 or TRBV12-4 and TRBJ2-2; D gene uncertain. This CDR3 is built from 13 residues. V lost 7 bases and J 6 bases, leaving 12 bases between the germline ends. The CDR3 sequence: CASILTPPGELFF. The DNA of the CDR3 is TGTGCCAGCATCCTCACGCCCCCCGGGGAGCTGTTTTTT.

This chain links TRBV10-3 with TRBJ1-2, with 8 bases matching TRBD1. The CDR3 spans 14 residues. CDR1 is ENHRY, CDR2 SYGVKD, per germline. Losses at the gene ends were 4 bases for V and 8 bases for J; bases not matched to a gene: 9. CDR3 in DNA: TGTGCCATCAGTGCAACAGGGGGGCAGCGAGGCTACACCTTC. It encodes CAISATGGQRGYTF.

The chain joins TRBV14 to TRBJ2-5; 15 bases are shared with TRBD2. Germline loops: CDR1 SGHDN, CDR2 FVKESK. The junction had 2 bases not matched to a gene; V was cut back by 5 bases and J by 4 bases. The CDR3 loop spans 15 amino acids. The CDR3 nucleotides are TGTGCCAGCAGCAGGGGACTAGCGGGAGGAGAGACCCAGTACTTC. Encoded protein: CASSRGLAGGETQYF.

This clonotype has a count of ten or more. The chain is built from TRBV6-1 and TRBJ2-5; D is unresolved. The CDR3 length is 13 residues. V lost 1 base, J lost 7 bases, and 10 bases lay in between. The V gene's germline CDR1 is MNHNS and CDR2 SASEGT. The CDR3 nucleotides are TGTGCCAGCAGTGAAGGGTGGCCGGGGACCCAGTACTTC. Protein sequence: CASSEGWPGTQYF.

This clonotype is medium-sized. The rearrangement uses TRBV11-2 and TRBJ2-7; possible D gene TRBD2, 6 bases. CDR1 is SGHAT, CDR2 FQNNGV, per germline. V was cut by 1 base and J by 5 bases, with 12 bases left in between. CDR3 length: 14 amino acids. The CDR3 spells CASSLGAGGHEQYF. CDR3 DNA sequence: TGTGCCAGCAGCTTAGGGGCCGGAGGGCACGAGCAGTACTTC.

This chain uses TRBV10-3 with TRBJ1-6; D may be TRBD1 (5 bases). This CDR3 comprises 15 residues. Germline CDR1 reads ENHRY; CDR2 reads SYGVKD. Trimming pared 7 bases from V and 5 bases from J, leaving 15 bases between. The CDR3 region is CAITPGPQNNSPLHF. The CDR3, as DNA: TGTGCCATCACCCCGGGGCCGCAGAATAATTCACCCCTCCACTTT.

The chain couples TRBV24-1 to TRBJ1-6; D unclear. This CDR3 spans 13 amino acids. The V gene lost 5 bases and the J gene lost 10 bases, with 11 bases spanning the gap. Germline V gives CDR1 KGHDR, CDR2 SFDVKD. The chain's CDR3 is CATSANRGSPLHF. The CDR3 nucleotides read TGTGCCACCAGTGCCAATCGAGGATCACCCCTCCACTTT.

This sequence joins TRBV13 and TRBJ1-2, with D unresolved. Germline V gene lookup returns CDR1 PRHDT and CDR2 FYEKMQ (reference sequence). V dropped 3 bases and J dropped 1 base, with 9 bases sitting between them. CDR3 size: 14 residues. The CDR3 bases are TGTGCCAGCAGCTTTGGGGTCGATAACTATGGCTACACCTTC. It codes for CASSFGVDNYGYTF.

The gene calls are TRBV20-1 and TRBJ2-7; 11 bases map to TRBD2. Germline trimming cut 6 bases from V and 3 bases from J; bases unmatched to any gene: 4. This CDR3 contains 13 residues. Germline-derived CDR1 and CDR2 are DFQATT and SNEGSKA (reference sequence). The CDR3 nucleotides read TGCAGTGCCCCGGGACTAGCGGACTACGAGCAGTACTTC. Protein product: CSAPGLADYEQYF.

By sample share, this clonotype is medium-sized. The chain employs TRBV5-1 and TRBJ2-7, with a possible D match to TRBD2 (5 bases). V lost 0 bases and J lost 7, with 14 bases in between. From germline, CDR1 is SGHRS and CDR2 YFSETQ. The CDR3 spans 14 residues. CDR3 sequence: CASSLGGSSGEQYF. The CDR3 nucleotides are TGCGCCAGCAGCTTGGGTGGGTCCTCGGGGGAGCAGTACTTC.

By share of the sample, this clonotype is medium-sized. Written as DNA, the CDR3 is TGTGCCAGCAGTTACTCGAGGGCGGCGGTCTATGGCTACACCTTC. It codes for CASSYSRAAVYGYTF. The chain employs TRBV6-5 and TRBJ1-2, with D uncertain. V was pared by 0 bases and J by 4 bases, with 12 bases between. Germline CDR1 and CDR2: MNHEY and SVGAGI. This CDR3 is built from 15 residues.

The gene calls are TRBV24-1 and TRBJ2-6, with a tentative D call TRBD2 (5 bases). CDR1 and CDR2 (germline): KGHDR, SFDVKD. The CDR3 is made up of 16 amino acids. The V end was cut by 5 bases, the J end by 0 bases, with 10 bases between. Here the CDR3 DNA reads TGTGCCACCAGTGGGCGGGTATCCTCTGGGGCCAACGTCCTGACTTTC. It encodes CATSGRVSSGANVLTF.

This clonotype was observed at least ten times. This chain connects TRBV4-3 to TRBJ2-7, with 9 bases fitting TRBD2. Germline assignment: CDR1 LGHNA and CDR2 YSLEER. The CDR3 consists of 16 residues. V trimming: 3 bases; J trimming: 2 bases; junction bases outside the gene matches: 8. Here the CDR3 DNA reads TGCGCCAGCAGCCACCAGAGGCTAGCGGGAACCTACGAGCAGTACTTC. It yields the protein CASSHQRLAGTYEQYF.

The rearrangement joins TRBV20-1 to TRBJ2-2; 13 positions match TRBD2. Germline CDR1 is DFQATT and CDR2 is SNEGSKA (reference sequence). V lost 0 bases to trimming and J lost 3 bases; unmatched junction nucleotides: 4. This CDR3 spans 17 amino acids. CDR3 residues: CSARDPGLAGDTGELFF. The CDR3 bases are TGCAGTGCTAGAGATCCAGGACTAGCGGGAGACACCGGGGAGCTGTTTTTT.

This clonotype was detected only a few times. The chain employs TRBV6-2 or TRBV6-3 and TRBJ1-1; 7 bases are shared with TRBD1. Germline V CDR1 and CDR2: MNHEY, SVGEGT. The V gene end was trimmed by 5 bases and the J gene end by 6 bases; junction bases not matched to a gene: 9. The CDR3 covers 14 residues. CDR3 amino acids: CASSKQGLKAEAFF. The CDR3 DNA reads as TGTGCCAGCAGTAAACAGGGGTTAAAAGCTGAAGCTTTCTTT.

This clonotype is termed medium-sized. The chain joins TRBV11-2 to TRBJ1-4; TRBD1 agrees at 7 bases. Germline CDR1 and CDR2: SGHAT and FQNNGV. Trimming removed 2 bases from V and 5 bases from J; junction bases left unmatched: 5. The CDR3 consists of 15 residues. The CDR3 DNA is TGTGCCAGCAGCTTATCGACAGGGAGAAATGAAAAACTGTTTTTT. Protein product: CASSLSTGRNEKLFF.

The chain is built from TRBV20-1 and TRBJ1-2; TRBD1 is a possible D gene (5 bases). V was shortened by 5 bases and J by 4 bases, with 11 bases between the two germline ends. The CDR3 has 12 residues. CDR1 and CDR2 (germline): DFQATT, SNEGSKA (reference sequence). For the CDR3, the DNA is TGCAGTGCTTTTGACAGTCTCTATGGCTACACCTTC. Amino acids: CSAFDSLYGYTF.

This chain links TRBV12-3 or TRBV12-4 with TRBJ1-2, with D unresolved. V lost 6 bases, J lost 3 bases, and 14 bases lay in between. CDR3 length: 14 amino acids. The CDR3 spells CASSPSGADYGYTF. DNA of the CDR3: TGTGCCAGCAGCCCGTCCGGAGCGGACTATGGCTACACCTTC.

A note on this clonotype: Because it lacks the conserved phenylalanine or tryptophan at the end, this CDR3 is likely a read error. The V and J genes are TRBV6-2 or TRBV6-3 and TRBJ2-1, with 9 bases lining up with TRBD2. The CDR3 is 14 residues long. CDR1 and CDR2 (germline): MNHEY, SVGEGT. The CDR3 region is CGSSHSGGGNEQFS. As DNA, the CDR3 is TGTGGCAGCAGTCATAGCGGGGGTGGTAATGAGCAGTTCTCC.

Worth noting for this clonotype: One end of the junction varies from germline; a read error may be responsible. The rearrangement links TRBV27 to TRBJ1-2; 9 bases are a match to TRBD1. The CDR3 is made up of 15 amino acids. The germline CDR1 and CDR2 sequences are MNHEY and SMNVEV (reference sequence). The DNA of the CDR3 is TGCGTCAGCAGTAGACCGGGACAGGGTGTGGGGGGCTACACCTTC. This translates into CVSSRPGQGVGGYTF.

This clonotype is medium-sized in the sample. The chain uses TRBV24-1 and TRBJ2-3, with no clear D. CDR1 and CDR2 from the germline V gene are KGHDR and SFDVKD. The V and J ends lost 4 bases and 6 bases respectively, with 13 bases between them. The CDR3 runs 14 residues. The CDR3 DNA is TGTGCCACCAGTGACCACGAAAGGATTGATACGCAGTATTTT. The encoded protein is CATSDHERIDTQYF.

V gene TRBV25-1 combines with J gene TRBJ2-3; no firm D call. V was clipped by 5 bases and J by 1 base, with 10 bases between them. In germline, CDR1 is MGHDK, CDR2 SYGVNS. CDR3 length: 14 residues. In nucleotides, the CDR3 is TGTGCCAGCAGTATCAAAGGCGGCACAGATACGCAGTATTTT. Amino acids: CASSIKGGTDTQYF.